The source of this TCR beta chain is a study of CD8+ T cells in alopecia areata. On the study more broadly: Oral tofacitinib, 5 to 10 mg twice daily, was given in an open-label trial. Study-wide results and limits: The study found tofacitinib significantly decreased scalp clonality and expanded CD8+ clones among the top 100.

The CDR3 totals 11 residues. Trimming cost V 10 bases and J 2 bases, with 8 bases left between them. Germline assignment: CDR1 MGHDK and CDR2 SYGVNS. As for treatment: oral pan-JAK inhibitor, 5-10 mg twice daily. RNA was extracted and reverse transcribed into cDNA as the sequencing template. Sequencing was performed with immunoSEQ multiplex PCR; in TCRdb, only in-frame clones are kept and a portion is missing. The sample lists about 190,000 clones; roughly 60% were seen once. As for this clone: Its antigen is unknown.

The clonotype originates from a human donor with alopecia areata. The chain recombines TRBV25-1 with TRBJ2-5; D tentatively reads TRBD1 or TRBD2 (5 bases each). The specimen comprised CD4+ T cells sorted from blood, sampled at week 24, from a patient treated with tofacitinib. CDR3 in amino acids: CATREQETQYF. In DNA, the CDR3 is TGTGCCACCAGGGAGCAAGAGACCCAGTACTTC.